The T cell receptor (beta chain) under discussion was sequenced for a study of T cells after yellow fever vaccination. This CDR3 is built from 12 residues. In germline, CDR1 is SGHTA, CDR2 FQGNSA. Trimming left V 5 bases short and J 5 bases short, with 9 bases between. This clonotype turned up a few times. TCRdb ran MiXCR on the 5' RACE reads and lists one entry per CDR3 protein. The table records 200,000 to 300,000 distinct CDR3 sequences, over 10% of them present only once. This clonotype originated in a young man who received the YFV17D yellow fever vaccine. The sequencing here drew on CD4+ T cells sorted from PBMCs, taken 45 days after the yellow fever booster vaccination. V and J are TRBV7-2 and TRBJ2-5; D is unresolved. The CDR3 DNA sequence: TGTGCCAGCAGCGGAGTGGGGGAGACCCAGTACTTC. This encodes CASSGVGETQYF.